This TCR beta chain derives from a study of molecular identifiers for immune sequencing clone quantification. The study, taken as a whole, reports: For effector cells, clones above 20 RNA copies held over 98% of molecules; for naive cells, under 1%.

Details on this clonotype: Its target is unknown. One end of the junction fails to match germline, which may point to a read error.

One entry per CDR3 protein, called by TCRdb with MiXCR from the PCR reads. The sample yields approximately 590,000 distinct CDR3 sequences, roughly 23% seen once. This receptor was identified in a human donor in good health. Some libraries in this study had Jurkat cell RNA spiked in. The source material was naive CD8+ T cells from blood, with Jurkat cell RNA spiked in. The subset: FACS-sorted CD8+CD4-CCR7+CD45RA+ naive T cells.

CDR3 in amino acids: CASGVSYQDTQYF. CDR3 DNA: TGTGCCAGCGGCGTTAGCTATCAAGATACGCAGTATTTT. The chain employs TRBV9 and TRBJ2-3; the D is unclear. Germline CDR1 is SGDLS and CDR2 is YYNGEE. The CDR3 is 13 amino acids.